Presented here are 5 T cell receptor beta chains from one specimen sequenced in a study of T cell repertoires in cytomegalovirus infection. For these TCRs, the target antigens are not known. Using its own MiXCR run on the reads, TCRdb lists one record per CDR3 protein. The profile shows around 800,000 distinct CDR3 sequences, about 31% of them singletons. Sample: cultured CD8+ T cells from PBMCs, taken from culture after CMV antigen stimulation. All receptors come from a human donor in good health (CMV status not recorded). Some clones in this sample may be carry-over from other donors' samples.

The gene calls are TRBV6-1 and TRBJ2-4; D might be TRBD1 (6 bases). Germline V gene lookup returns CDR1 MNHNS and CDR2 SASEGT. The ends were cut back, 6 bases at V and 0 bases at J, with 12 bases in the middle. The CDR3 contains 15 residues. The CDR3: CASRNDRLAKNIQYF. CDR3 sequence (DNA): TGTGCCAGCAGAAACGACAGGCTAGCCAAAAACATTCAGTACTTC.

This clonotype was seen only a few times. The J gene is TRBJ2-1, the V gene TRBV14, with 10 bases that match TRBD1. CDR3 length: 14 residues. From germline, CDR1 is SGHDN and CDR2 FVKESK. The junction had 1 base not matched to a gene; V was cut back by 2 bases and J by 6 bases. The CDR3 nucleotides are TGTGCCAGCAGCCAAAGGACAGGGGGCAATGAGCAGTTCTTC. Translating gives CASSQRTGGNEQFF.

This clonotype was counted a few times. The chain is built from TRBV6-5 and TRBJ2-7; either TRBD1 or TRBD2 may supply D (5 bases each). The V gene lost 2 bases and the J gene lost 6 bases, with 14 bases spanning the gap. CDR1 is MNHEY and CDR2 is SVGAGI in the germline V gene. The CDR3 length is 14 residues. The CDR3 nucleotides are TGTGCCAGCAGTTACACCCAGGGTCGGGGCGAGCAGTACGTC. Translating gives CASSYTQGRGEQYV.

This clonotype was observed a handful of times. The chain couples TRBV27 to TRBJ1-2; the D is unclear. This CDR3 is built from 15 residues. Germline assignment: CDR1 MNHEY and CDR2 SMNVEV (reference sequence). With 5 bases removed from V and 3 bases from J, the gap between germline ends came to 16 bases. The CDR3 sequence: CASSPNPTPDYGYTF. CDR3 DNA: TGTGCCAGCAGTCCAAACCCAACCCCGGACTATGGCTACACCTTC.

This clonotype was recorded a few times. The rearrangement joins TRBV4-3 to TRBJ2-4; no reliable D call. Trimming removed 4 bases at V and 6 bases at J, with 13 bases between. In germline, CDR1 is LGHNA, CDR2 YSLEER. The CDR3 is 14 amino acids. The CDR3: CASSPSPVGNIQYF. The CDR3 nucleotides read TGCGCCAGCAGCCCCTCACCCGTTGGAAACATTCAGTACTTC.